This T cell receptor beta chain is drawn from a study of T cell responses to AZD1222 COVID-19 vaccine (TCRdb year 2021). Context from the whole study: AZD1222 recipients with second doses at about 4 weeks or about 12 weeks were pooled, because spike-specific TCR depth and breadth did not differ between schedules. TCR sequencing covered more than 230 trial participants: 200 to 220 given two doses of AZD1222 and about 26 given two doses of MenACWY control vaccine. Trial participants were enrolled by age into 18-55, 56-69 and 70-plus year subgroups, with approximately 150, 28 and 58 TCR-sequenced participants respectively.

Results and caveats for the whole study, not just this receptor: Because no samples from the day 14 peak response were available, repertoires could be characterized only after the peak T cell response. In the small 56-69-year group, the increase in depth fell short of significance, most likely because of low power. Only a handful of AZD1222 recipients were SARS-CoV-2 seropositive at baseline, limiting conclusions about previously exposed vaccinees. Participants were mostly white British, with more females than males. The authors suggested clonal diversity may have been underestimated. Epitopes outside the regions mutated in the B.1.351 and B.1.1.7 variants were reportedly recognized by nearly half of the unique spike-specific TCRs. Spike-specific TCR breadth and depth rose significantly after two AZD1222 doses compared with day 0 and with MenACWY recipients. CD4 TCRs associated with the vaccine covered the entire spike protein, and the dominant responses were in regions 160-218 and 743-854.

The germline V gene supplies CDR1 KGHDR and CDR2 SFDVKD. The CDR3 holds 16 amino acids from the cysteine to the phenylalanine. The read is trimmed to its CDR3 DNA, 48 bases read in frame from base 1. Deletion took 4 bases off V and 4 bases off J, with a span of 18 bases between the germline ends. Worth noting for this clone: No cognate antigen has been identified for it. No quality values exist for individual bases; no much larger clone is one base distant.

The intended sense of this specimen's time point label: baseline before first vaccination. Vaccinee samples were obtained from the UK trials COV001 and COV002, which included a single-blind randomized controlled phase 2/3 trial of AZD1222 (ChAdOx1 nCoV-19) in healthy adults. Trial participant PBMC samples were collected at day 0 and day 28 after the second dose for TCRbeta chain sequencing. The CDR3 regions of human TCRbeta chains were analyzed by immunosequencing. Per the original workflow: TCRs in the repertoires were matched against a reference library of SARS-CoV-2-specific TCRs that had been generated with the MIRA antigen-specificity platform. Breadth was defined as the fraction of unique TCRs that were SARS-CoV-2-associated. Depth was defined as the fraction of total T cells that were SARS-CoV-2-associated. Using the MIRA data, every spike-specific TCR was mapped to the spike region that the TCR reacted to and assigned to either a CD4 or a CD8 class. Log10-transformed breadth and depth values were compared by one-way ANOVA with Sidak's multiple comparisons tests. TCRdb provides this immuneACCESS table in a form limited to in-frame rearrangements. Some clones are lacking; in checked studies, under half of them reflect an unresolved V gene, and why the rest are absent is not known. V and J calls and clone size are given by that table; D and trimming were obtained from the DNA. The sample table holds 50,000 to 55,000 clones, of which approximately 84% were seen once. The biggest ten clones account for roughly a quarter of the sample.

The chain links TRBV24-1 with TRBJ1-2; D gene: possibly TRBD1, on 5 matching bases. This TCR was sampled from an adult in good health. The sequencing here drew on peripheral blood, taken on day 0 of AZD1222 vaccination. The sequenced DNA is TGTGCCACCAGTGAACCCGGGGCAGGGAGAGGCTATGGCTACACCTTC. Translated, this is CATSEPGAGRGYGYTF.